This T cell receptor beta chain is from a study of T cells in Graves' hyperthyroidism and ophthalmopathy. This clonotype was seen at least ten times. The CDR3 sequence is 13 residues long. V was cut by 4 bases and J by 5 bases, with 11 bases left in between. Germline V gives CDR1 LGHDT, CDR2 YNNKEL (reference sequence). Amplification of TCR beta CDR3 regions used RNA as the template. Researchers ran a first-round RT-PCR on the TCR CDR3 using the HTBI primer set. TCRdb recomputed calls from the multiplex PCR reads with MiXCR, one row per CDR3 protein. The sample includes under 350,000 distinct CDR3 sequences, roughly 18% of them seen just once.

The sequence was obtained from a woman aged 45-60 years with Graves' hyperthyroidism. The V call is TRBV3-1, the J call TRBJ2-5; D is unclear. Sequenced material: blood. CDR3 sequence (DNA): TGTGCCAGCAGCCCAGGCCAGTTGGAGACCCAGTACTTC. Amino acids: CASSPGQLETQYF.